The rows below give T cell receptor beta chains drawn from one sample of a study of technical replicates of blood from a handful of donors. Clones were read by immunoSEQ multiplex PCR, and TCRdb kept only the in-frame ones, dropping some. The table lists approximately 59,000 clones, around 86% of them singletons. The sequenced sample was PBMCs. These receptor sequences come from a human donor in good health. Some clones in this sample may be carry-over from other donors' samples. Both conserved end residues are part of each CDR3. The D gene is left open where the match is weak. Expanded clones are given a class, and other clones once, few, many or no size at all.

v_gene	j_gene	d_gene	abundance	CDR3aa	CDR3nt
TRBV21-1	TRBJ2-3	.	.	CASSPADRGETDTQYF	TGTGCCAGCAGCCCCGCGGACAGGGGGGAGACAGATACGCAGTATTTT
TRBV29-1	TRBJ2-2	.	once	CSVGSRNTGELFF	TGCAGCGTTGGTAGCAGAAACACCGGGGAGCTGTTTTTT
TRBV15	TRBJ2-1	.	.	CATSRDLAREQFF	TGTGCCACCAGCAGAGATTTGGCCAGGGAGCAGTTCTTC
TRBV21-1	TRBJ1-6	.	.	CASSETGQGDSPLHF	TGTGCCAGCAGCGAAACGGGGCAGGGGGATTCACCCCTCCACTTT
TRBV10-3	TRBJ1-2	.	.	CAISEDTPGGYTF	TGTGCCATCAGCGAGGACACCCCCGGAGGCTACACCTTC
TRBV7-6	TRBJ1-1	.	.	CASSLGRATEAFF	TGTGCCAGCAGCTTGGGCAGGGCCACTGAAGCTTTCTTT
TRBV11-3	TRBJ2-7	.	.	CASSSPREDEQYF	TGTGCCAGCAGCTCACCCAGGGAGGACGAGCAGTACTTC
TRBV2	TRBJ2-5	.	once	CASRQGRGETQYF	TGTGCCAGCAGGCAGGGGCGAGGGGAGACCCAGTACTTC
TRBV11-2	TRBJ2-7	.	.	CASSFSEQYF	TGTGCCAGCAGCTTTAGCGAGCAGTACTTC
TRBV29-1	TRBJ2-1	.	.	CSVVTSSNEQFF	TGCAGCGTTGTAACTTCTTCCAATGAGCAGTTCTTC
TRBV7-2	TRBJ2-7	TRBD2	.	CASSLSGSRNEQYF	TGTGCCAGCAGCTTAAGCGGGAGCAGAAACGAGCAGTACTTC
TRBV7-2	TRBJ1-1	.	many	CASSLNIRNTEAFF	TGTGCCAGCAGCTTAAATATCCGGAACACTGAAGCTTTCTTT
TRBV29-1	TRBJ1-1	.	.	CSVERDANTEAFF	TGCAGCGTTGAGCGAGATGCGAACACTGAAGCTTTCTTT